This T cell receptor beta chain came from a study of blood T cell repertoires in COVID-19. At the level of the study: COVID-19 samples collected from the United States, Italy and Spain covered acute and convalescent phases. From T cells, B-cell-depleted T cells, or PBMCs came the material, which was cDNA or gDNA.

Patients from Seattle were sampled longitudinally, starting during active infection. In this sample, this clone turned up once. Methods used by the authors: Estimates of nucleated cell counts were drawn from the amplification of reference gene primers. Generated by immunoSEQ multiplex PCR, the TCRdb table keeps only in-frame clones and is missing some. That table furnishes V, J and clone size, whereas the DNA furnished D and trimming. This table holds 100,000 or so clones, 87% found once. The sequence derives from a woman aged 50 to 60 with COVID-19, enrolled during active disease. Sequenced sample: peripheral blood.

The CDR3 nucleotides read TGTGCCAGCAGCGGCGGGACTAGCGAAGGGACCCAGTACTTC. Protein product: CASSGGTSEGTQYF. J is TRBJ2-5 and V is TRBV6-5; 10 bases align to TRBD2. CDR3 length equals 14 residues. CDR1 is MNHEY, CDR2 SVGAGI, per germline. The V and J ends lost 6 bases and 7 bases, in that order; junction bases with no gene match: 8.